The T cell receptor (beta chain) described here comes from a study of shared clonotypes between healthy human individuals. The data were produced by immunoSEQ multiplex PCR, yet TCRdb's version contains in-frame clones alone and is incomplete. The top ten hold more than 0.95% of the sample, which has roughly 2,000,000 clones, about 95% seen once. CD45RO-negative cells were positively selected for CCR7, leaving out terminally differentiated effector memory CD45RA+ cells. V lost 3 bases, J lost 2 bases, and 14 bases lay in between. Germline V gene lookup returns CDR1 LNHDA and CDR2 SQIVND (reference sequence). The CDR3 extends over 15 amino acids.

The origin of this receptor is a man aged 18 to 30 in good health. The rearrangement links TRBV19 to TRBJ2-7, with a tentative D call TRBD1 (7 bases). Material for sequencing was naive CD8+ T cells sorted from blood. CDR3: CASSIGVRGAYEQYF. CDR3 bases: TGTGCCAGTAGTATCGGGGTCAGGGGGGCCTACGAGCAGTACTTC.